The clone carrying this T cell receptor (beta chain) has a single count. The antigen is not known. Germline CDR1 reads SQVTM; CDR2 reads ANQGSEA. V was pared by 5 bases and J by 2 bases, with 10 bases between. The CDR3 is made up of 12 amino acids. The PCR had 60 Vbeta and 13 Jbeta primers. Clones were sequenced by immunoSEQ multiplex PCR, and TCRdb holds only the in-frame ones, with some missing. This sample has roughly 180,000 clones, with about four fifths found just once. This specimen belongs to a study of cytomegalovirus exposure and HLA in healthy donors. Findings of the study overall: Per published accounts, TCR beta sequences correctly predicted the HLA-A and HLA-B alleles of most subjects.

The sequence was obtained from a girl between 5 and 17 years old in good health and CMV-seropositive. The J gene is TRBJ2-7, the V gene TRBV29-1; weak D call: TRBD1 (6 bases). The sequencing input was PBMCs. The CDR3 region is CSVQDSPYEQYF. The CDR3 DNA sequence: TGCAGCGTTCAGGACAGTCCCTACGAGCAGTACTTC.